Included here is one T cell receptor beta chain sequence, with context. The target antigen is unknown. Trimming removed 2 bases from V and 0 bases from J, with 8 bases in between. This CDR3 is 16 amino acids long. Germline V gene lookup returns CDR1 SGHTA and CDR2 FQGNSA. This entry is derived from a study of beta chain features in type 1 diabetes. Regarding the study as a whole: The naive, central memory and Treg TCRB repertoires looked more alike in patients than they did in healthy donors.

Sequenced material consisted of expressed TCRB transcripts (all of the isolated RNA was reverse transcribed). Method: immunoSEQ multiplex PCR; TCRdb's copy keeps in-frame clones and lacks some. Here the sample spans some 300,000 clones, about 8.5% being singletons. The chain carries TRBV7-2 and TRBJ2-6; D gene ambiguous. What was sequenced was central memory CD4+ T cells from blood. This TCR was recovered from a woman under 30 in good health. The CDR3 here is CASSLTVLSGANVLTF. DNA of the CDR3: TGTGCCAGCAGCTTAACAGTGCTCTCTGGGGCCAACGTCCTGACTTTC.